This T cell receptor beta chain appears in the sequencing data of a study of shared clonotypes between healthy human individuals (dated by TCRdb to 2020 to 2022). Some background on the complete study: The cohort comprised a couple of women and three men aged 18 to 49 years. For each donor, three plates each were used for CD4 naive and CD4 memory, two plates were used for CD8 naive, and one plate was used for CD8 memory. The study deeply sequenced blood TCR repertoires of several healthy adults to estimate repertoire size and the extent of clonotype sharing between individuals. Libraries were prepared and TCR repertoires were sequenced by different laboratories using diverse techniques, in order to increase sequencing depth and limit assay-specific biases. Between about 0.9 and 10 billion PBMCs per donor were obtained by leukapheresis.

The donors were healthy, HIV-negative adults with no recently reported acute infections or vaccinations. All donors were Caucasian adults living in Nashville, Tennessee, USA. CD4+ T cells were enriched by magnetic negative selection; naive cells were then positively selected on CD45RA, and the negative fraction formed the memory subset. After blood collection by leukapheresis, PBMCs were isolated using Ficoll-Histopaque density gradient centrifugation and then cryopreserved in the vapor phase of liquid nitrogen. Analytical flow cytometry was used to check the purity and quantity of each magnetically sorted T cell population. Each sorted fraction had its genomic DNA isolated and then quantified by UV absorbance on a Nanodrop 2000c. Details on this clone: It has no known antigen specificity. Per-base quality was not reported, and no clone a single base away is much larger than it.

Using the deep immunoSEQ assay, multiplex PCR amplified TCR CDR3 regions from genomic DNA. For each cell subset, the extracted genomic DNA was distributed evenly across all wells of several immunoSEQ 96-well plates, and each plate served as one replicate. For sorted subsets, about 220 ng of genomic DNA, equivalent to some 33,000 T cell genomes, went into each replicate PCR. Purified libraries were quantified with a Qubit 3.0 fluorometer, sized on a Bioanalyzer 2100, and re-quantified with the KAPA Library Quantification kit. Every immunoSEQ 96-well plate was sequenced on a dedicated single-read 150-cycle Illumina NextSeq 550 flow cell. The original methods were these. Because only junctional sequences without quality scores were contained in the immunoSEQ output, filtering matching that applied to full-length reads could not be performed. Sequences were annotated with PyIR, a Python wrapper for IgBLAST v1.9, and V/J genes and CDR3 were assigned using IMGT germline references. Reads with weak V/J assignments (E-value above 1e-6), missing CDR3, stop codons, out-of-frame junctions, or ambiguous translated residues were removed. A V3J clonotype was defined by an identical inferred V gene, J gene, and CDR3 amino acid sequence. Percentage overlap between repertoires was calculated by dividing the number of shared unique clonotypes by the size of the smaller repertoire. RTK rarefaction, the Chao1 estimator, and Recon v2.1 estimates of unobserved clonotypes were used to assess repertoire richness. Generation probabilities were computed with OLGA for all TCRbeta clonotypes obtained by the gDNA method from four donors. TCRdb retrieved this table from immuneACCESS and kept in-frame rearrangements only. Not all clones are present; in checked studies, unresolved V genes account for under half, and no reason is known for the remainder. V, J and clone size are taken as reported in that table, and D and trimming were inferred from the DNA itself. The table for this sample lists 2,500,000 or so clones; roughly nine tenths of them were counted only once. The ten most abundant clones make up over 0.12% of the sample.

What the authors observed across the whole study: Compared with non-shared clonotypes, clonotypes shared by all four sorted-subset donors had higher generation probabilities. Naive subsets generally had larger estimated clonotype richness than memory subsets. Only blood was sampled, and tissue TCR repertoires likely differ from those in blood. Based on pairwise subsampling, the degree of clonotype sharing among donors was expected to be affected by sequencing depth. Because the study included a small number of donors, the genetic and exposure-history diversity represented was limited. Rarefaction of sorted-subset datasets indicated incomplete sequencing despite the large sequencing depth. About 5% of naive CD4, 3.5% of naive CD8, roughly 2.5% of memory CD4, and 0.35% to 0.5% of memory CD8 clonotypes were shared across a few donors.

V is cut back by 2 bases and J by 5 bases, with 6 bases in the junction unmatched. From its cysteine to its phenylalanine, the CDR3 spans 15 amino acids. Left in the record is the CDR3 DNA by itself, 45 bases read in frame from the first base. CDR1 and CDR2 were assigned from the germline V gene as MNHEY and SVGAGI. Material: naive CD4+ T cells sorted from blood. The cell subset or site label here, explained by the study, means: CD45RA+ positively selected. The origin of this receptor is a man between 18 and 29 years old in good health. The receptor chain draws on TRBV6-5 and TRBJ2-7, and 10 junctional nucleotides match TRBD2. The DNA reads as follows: TGTGCCAGCAGTTACGCTAGCGGGAGCGGACACGAGCAGTACTTC. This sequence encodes CASSYASGSGHEQYF.